Here is one T cell receptor (beta chain) with its context. Its antigen is still unknown. Trimming removed 10 bases from V and 1 base from J, with 19 bases in between. Germline V gene sequence: CDR1 KGHSH, CDR2 LQKENI. CDR3 size: 16 residues. The sample belongs to a study of cytomegalovirus exposure and HLA in healthy donors. About the study: Researchers previously reported finding fewer than 140 million unique TCR beta sequences from approximately 190 million T cells. Some 85 million unique TCRs, all from HLA-typed donors, were included in an early release of the data.

Whole-study results and caveats: Several of the most significant clusters appeared linked to common viral pathogens, based on a later analysis.

PCR used 60 Vbeta primers and 13 Jbeta primers. Assay used: immunoSEQ multiplex PCR; TCRdb lists only in-frame clones, some missing. This sample lists 40,000 to 45,000 clones; its ten largest clones have 6.2%. The receptor was derived from a young man in good health and CMV-seronegative. What was sequenced was PBMCs. The chain uses TRBV18 and TRBJ2-2, with D perhaps TRBD2 (6 bases). CDR3 in DNA: TGTGCCACCTTACGTCGAGGCGGGATGAACACCGGGGAGCTGTTTTTT. It translates to CATLRRGGMNTGELFF.